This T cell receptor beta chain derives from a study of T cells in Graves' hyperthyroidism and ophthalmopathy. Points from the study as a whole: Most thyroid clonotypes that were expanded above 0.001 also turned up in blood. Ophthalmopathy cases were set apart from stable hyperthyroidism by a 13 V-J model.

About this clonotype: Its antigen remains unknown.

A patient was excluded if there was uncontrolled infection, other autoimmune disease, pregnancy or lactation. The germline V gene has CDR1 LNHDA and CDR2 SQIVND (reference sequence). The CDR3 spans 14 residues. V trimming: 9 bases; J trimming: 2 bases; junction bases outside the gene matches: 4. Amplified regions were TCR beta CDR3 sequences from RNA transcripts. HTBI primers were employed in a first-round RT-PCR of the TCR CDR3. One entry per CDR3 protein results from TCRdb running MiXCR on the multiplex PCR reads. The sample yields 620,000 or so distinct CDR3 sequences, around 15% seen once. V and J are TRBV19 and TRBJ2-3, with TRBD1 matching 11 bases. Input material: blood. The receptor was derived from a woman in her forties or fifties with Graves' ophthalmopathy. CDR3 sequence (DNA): TGTGCCAGCTGGACAGGGGGCTTCACAGATACGCAGTATTTT. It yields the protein CASWTGGFTDTQYF.